Only a few counts were recorded for the clone carrying this TCR beta chain. J lost 5 bases, V lost 6 bases, and 4 bases had no gene match. Germline V lookup: CDR1 MRHNA, CDR2 SNTAGT. The length of the CDR3 is 12 residues. This PCR relied on a set of 60 Vbeta primers and 13 Jbeta primers. Data came from immunoSEQ multiplex PCR; TCRdb stores just in-frame clones and leaves some out. The sample carries around 100,000 clones, approximately 66% recorded once. This sample is drawn from a study of cytomegalovirus exposure and HLA in healthy donors. This TCR came from a woman aged 45-59 years in good health and CMV-seronegative. The chain uses TRBV6-4 and TRBJ2-7; 7 bases line up with TRBD2. The specimen was PBMCs. The CDR3, as DNA: TGTGCCAGCAGACGAAGCGGGAACGAGCAGTACTTC. This gives the protein CASRRSGNEQYF.